Sequencing of this T cell receptor (beta chain) was carried out in a study of cytomegalovirus exposure and HLA in healthy donors. Study as a whole: Earlier, approximately 110 million unique TCR beta sequences were recovered from 170 million or so T cells by an analysis.

Germline V CDR1 and CDR2: SGDLS, YYNGEE. V gave up 0 bases and J gave up 0 bases, with 6 bases separating them. The CDR3 is 14 amino acids. 13 Jbeta primers and 60 Vbeta primers were used for the PCR. Clones were sequenced by immunoSEQ multiplex PCR, and TCRdb holds only the in-frame ones, with some missing. Seen here are about 140,000 clones, 88% observed once, and the top ten hold roughly 0.53%. Whole-study results and caveats: Some TCR beta chains (about 170 of them) were listed as cytomegalovirus-associated. Segments of the TCR beta V type were, in most cases, productive about 90% or about 30% of the time in an earlier analysis.

With respect to this clone: The antigen is undetermined.

The receptor was isolated from a middle-aged woman in good health and CMV-seronegative. V is TRBV9 and J is TRBJ2-5; no reliable D call. The specimen was PBMCs. The CDR3 sequence is CASSVEADQETQYF. CDR3 coding DNA: TGTGCCAGCAGCGTAGAGGCGGACCAAGAGACCCAGTACTTC.